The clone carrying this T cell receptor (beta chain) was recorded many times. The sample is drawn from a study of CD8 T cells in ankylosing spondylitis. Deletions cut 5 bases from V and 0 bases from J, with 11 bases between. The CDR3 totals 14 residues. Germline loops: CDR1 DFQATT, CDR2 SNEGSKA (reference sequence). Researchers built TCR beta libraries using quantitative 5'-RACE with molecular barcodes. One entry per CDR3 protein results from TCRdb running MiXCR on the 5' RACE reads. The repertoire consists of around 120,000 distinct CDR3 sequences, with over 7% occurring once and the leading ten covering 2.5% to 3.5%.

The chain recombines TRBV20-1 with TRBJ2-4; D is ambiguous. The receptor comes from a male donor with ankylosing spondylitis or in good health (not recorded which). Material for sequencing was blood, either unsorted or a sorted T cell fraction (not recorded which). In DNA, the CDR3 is TGCAGTGCTCTCCCGGCCCTAGCCAAAAACATTCAGTACTTC. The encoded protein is CSALPALAKNIQYF.